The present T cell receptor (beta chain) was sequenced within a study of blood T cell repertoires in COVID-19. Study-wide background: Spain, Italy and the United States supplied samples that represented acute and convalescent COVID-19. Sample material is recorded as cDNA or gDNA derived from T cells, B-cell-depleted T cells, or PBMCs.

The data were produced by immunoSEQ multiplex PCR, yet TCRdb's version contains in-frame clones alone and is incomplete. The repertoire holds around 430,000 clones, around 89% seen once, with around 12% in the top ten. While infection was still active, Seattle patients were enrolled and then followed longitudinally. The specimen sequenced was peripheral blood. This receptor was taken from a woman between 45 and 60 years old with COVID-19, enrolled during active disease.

In DNA form, the CDR3 reads TGTGCCAGCAGCCAAGATCTAATCGGGTTCTATGGCTACACCTTC. Protein sequence: CASSQDLIGFYGYTF. V gene TRBV4-2 combines with J gene TRBJ1-2; D not certain. Germline V gives CDR1 LGHNA, CDR2 YNFKEQ. The CDR3 runs to 15 residues. V shed 0 bases and J shed 4 bases, with 12 bases lying between them.